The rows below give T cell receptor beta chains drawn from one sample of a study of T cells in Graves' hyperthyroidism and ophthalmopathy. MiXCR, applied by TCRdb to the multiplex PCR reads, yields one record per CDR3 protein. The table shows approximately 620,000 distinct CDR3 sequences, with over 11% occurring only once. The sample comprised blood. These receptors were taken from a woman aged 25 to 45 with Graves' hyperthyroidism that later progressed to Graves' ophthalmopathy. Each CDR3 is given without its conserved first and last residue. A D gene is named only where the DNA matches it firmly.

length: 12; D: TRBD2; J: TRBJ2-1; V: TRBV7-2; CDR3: ASSLVAGGSEQF
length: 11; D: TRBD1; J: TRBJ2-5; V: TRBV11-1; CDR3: ASTGTAQETQY
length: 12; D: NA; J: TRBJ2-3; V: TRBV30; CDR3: AGATPGALVTQY
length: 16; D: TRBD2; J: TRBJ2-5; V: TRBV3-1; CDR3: ASSQDPPMGGRLETQY
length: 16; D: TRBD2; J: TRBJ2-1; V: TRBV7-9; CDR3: ASSLFRLGRSGNNEQF
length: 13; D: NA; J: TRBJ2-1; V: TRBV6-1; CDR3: ASEKGGNRYNEQF
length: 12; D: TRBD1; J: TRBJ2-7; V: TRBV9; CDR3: ASSVGQADYEQY
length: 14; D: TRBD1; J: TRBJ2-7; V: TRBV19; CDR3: ASSTLRDRGTYEQY
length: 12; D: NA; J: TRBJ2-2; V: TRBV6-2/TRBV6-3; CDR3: ASRGSPNTGELF
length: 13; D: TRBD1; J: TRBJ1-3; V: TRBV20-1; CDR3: SARTRGHSGNTIY
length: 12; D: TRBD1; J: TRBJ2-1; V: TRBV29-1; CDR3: SARTGGSYNEQF